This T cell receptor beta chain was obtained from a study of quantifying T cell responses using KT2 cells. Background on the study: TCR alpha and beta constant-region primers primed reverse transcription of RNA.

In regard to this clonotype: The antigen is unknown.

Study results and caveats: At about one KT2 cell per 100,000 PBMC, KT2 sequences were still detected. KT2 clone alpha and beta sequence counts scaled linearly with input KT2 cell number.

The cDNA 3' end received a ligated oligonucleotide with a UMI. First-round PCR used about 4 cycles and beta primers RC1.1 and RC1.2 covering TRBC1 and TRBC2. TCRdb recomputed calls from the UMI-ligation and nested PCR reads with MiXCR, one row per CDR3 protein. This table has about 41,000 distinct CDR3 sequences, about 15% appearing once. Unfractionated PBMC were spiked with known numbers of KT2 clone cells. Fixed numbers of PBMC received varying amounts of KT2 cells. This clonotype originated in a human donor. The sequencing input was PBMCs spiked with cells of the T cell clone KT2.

This chain's CDR3 is CASSRQDEQFF. In DNA form, the CDR3 reads TGTGCCAGCAGCAGGCAGGATGAGCAGTTCTTC. The chain couples TRBV7-9 to TRBJ2-1; unclear D gene. V was cut by 5 bases and J by 8 bases, with 7 bases left in between. Germline V CDR1 and CDR2: SEHNR, FQNEAQ (reference sequence). The CDR3 has 11 residues.